This T cell receptor (beta chain) derives from a study of blood T cell repertoires in COVID-19. About the research overall: Samples came from the United States, Italy and Spain, spanning acute and convalescent COVID-19. T cells, B-cell-depleted T cells, or PBMCs provided the cDNA or gDNA that served as material.

This clone was found once. Authors' methods: Reference gene primer amplification in the assay estimated nucleated cell counts. Produced via immunoSEQ multiplex PCR; TCRdb's table is partial and in-frame only. That table gives V, J and clone size, and the DNA gave D and trimming. The table shows approximately 200,000 clones, with roughly 94% occurring only once. The CDR3 totals 17 residues. V was clipped by 4 bases and J by 3 bases; unmatched bases: 6. Germline-derived CDR1 and CDR2 are MNHEY and SMNVEV (reference sequence). The Seattle patients joined while their infection was active and were tracked longitudinally afterward.

The sequenced material came from peripheral blood. The rearrangement uses TRBV27 and TRBJ2-1; 13 nucleotides line up with TRBD2. This clonotype was obtained from a man aged 25 to 40 with COVID-19, enrolled during active disease. The CDR3 loop is CASSSRLAGGVYNEQFF. The CDR3 nucleotides are TGTGCCAGCAGTTCCCGACTAGCGGGGGGTGTCTACAATGAGCAGTTCTTC.